This T cell receptor beta chain was identified in a study of cytomegalovirus exposure and HLA in healthy donors. At the level of the study: The use of the same platform for the roughly 120 validation repertoires and the 650 to 850 first-cohort repertoires was reported by a later analysis.

The germline V gene encodes CDR1 LNHDA and CDR2 SQIVND (reference sequence). Trimming left V 6 bases short and J 6 bases short, with 18 bases between. This CDR3 contains 16 residues. The study's findings and limits: With high specificity and sensitivity, the classifier reportedly diagnosed cytomegalovirus status.

Profiling relied on immunoSEQ multiplex PCR, and the TCRdb table lists in-frame clones only, not all of them. The data show 200,000 to 250,000 clones, roughly 85% seen once. Regarding this clone: Its matching antigen is unknown.

The sequenced sample was PBMCs. The source of this sequence is a woman aged 18-29 years in good health and CMV-seronegative. This sequence joins TRBV19 and TRBJ1-6; D might be TRBD1 (6 bases). The CDR3 spells CASSWTVGSPNSPLHF. The DNA for the CDR3 is TGTGCCAGTAGCTGGACAGTGGGGAGTCCTAATTCACCCCTCCACTTT.